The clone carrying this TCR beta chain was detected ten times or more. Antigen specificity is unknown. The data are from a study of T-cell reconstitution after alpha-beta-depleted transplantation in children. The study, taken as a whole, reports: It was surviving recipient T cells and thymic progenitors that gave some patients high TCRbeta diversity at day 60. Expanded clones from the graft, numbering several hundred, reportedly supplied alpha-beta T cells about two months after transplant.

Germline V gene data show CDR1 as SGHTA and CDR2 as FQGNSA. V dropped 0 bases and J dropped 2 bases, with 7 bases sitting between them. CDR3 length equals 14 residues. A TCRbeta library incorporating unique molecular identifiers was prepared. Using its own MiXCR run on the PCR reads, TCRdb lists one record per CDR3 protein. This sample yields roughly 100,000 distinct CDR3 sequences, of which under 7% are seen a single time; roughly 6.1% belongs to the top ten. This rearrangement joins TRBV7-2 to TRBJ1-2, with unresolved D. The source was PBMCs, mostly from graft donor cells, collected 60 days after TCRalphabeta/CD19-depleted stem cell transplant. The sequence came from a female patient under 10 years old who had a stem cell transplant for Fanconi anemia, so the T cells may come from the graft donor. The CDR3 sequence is CASSLARSNYGYTF. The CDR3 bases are TGTGCCAGCAGCTTAGCCCGATCCAACTATGGCTACACCTTC. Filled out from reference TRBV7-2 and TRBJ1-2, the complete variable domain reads GAGVSQSPSNKVTEKGKDVELRCDPISGHTALYWYRQSLGQGLEFLIYFQGNSAPDKSGLPSDRFSAERTGGSVSTLTIQRTQQEDSAVYLCASSLARSNYGYTFGSGTRLTVV.